The clone carrying this T cell receptor (beta chain) is medium-sized. TCRdb re-analysed the RT-PCR reads in MiXCR, keeping a single row per CDR3 protein. Among tens of thousands of distinct CDR3 sequences, around 6.8% were seen once, and the ten largest hold about 35%. This entry comes from a study of patients and donors after allogeneic stem cell transplantation. Trimming cost V 7 bases and J 4 bases; bases outside gene matches: 8. The length of the CDR3 is 15 residues. Sequenced input: blood, either unsorted or a sorted T cell fraction (not recorded which). The TCR comes from a human donor who was either an allogeneic HSCT recipient or a stem cell or donor lymphocyte infusion donor (not recorded which). It is not recorded whose cells these are; they may come from a transplant donor. This sequence joins TRBV12-3 or TRBV12-4 and TRBJ2-7; 12 bases agree with TRBD2. The CDR3 is CASTSTTSGGYEQYF. The CDR3, as DNA: TGTGCCAGCACTTCAACGACTAGCGGGGGATACGAGCAGTACTTC.